This T cell receptor (beta chain) was sequenced for a study of T cell repertoires in cytomegalovirus infection. Whole-study context: Public TCR beta signatures were indicative of both CMV infection and a matching HLA type.

One entry per CDR3 protein results from TCRdb running MiXCR on the reads. Of 650,000 to 900,000 distinct CDR3 sequences in the sample, just under 30% are singletons; the top ten hold around 12%. About this clonotype: Its antigen remains unidentified.

The specimen was cultured CD8+ T cells from PBMCs, collected from culture after CMV antigen stimulation. The receptor's source is a human donor in good health (CMV status not recorded). Some clones in this sample may be carry-over from other donors' samples.

CDR3 amino acids: CASSHPPREDTGELFF. Written as DNA, the CDR3 is TGTGCCAGCAGTCACCCTCCGAGAGAGGACACCGGGGAGCTGTTTTTT. J is TRBJ2-2 and V is TRBV6-2 or TRBV6-3; D is undetermined. The CDR3 length is 16 residues. Germline loops: CDR1 MNHEY, CDR2 SVGEGT. The germline V and J ends were trimmed by 5 bases and 3 bases, with 16 bases remaining between them.